The T cell receptor (beta chain) described here comes from a study of blood T cell repertoires in COVID-19. The overall study: PBMCs, B-cell-depleted T cells, or T cells were the source of the cDNA or gDNA that made up the material.

V lost 10 bases to trimming and J lost 6 bases, with 9 bases between them. CDR3 length: 11 residues. Germline V gene data show CDR1 as MNHEY and CDR2 as SVGAGI. Original analysis: Reference gene primer amplification gave nucleated cell count estimates. Data came from immunoSEQ multiplex PCR; TCRdb stores just in-frame clones and leaves some out. The DNA gave D and trimming, while V, J and clone size come from that table. Of 120,000 or so clones listed, 79% were seen once; the top ten hold approximately 35%. V is TRBV6-5 and J is TRBJ2-2; tentative D call: TRBD1 (6 bases). This clonotype originated in a man aged 35-49 years with active or convalescent COVID-19. The specimen sequenced was peripheral blood. CDR3 sequence (DNA): TGTGCCACCAAGGGGGCCGGGGAGCTGTTTTTT. This gives the protein CATKGAGELFF.